Each of the 3 T cell receptor beta chains below was sequenced from the same sample in a study of CD4+ T cells in melanoma. Profiling relied on immunoSEQ multiplex PCR, and the TCRdb table lists in-frame clones only, not all of them. The top ten clones hold around 32% of a sample with 4,500 to 5,000 clones, roughly three fifths of them seen once. The source material was cells from a culture (not recorded whether cultured in vitro). All receptors derive from a human donor with melanoma.

The genes are TRBV7-8 and TRBJ1-2; possible D gene TRBD1, 5 bases. This CDR3 contains 14 residues. Germline CDR1 reads SGHVS; CDR2 reads FQNEAQ. V lost 1 base to trimming and J lost 6 bases, with 12 bases between them. The CDR3 sequence is CASSLGRGSDGYTF. The CDR3 DNA reads as TGTGCCAGCAGCTTAGGAAGGGGATCCGATGGCTACACCTTC.

In the case of this clone: Within the sample, other DNA sequences also encode this same CDR3. The chain combines TRBV7-2 with TRBJ2-2; D is unclear. Germline values: CDR1 SGHTA, CDR2 FQGNSA. The CDR3 is 12 amino acids. V lost 1 base to trimming and J lost 5 bases, with 2 bases between them. CDR3 nucleotide sequence: TGTGCCAGCAGCTTAGAGACCGGGGAGCTGTTTTTT. This translates into CASSLETGELFF.

This chain connects TRBV2 to TRBJ2-3; 7 bases are a match to TRBD1. The CDR3 length is 15 residues. J was trimmed by 0 bases and V by 6 bases; bases with no gene match: 6. Per the germline V gene, CDR1 is SNHLY and CDR2 is FYNNEI. Here the CDR3 reads CASRGTDTSTDTQYF. The CDR3 nucleotides are TGTGCCAGCAGAGGGACAGATACTAGCACAGATACGCAGTATTTT.